The 2 T cell receptor beta chains listed next were all sequenced from one sample in a study of T cells in Graves' hyperthyroidism and ophthalmopathy. TCR beta CDR3 regions were amplified from RNA. First-round RT-PCR targeting the TCR CDR3 was performed with the HTBI primer set. TCRdb passed the multiplex PCR reads through MiXCR, listing each CDR3 protein once. Counted here are hundreds of thousands of distinct CDR3 sequences, around 13% occurring once; the ten biggest clones make up 10%. Sequencing was done on a sample of blood. The receptors were gathered from a woman under 30 with Graves' hyperthyroidism.

Many counts were recorded for this clonotype. This sequence joins TRBV7-2 and TRBJ2-3; D not certain. Germline loops: CDR1 SGHTA, CDR2 FQGNSA. V shed 3 bases and J shed 4 bases, with 5 bases lying between them. This CDR3 is built from 12 residues. CDR3 sequence: CASSFGSDTQYF. CDR3 sequence (DNA): TGTGCCAGCAGCTTTGGTTCAGATACGCAGTATTTT.

V gene TRBV28 combines with J gene TRBJ2-7; TRBD1 matches at 8 bases. V lost 7 bases and J lost 3; bases outside the gene matches: 8. This CDR3 has 14 amino acids. CDR1 is MDHEN, CDR2 SYDVKM, per germline. The CDR3 DNA is TGTGCCAGCATCCGGACAGGGAGCCTCTACGAGCAGTACTTC. It encodes CASIRTGSLYEQYF.